This note documents a single T cell receptor (beta chain) sequence. Using immunoSEQ multiplex PCR, the repertoire was profiled, and TCRdb retains in-frame clones only, with some absent. The sample has tens of thousands of clones; 94% are singletons. The record originates from a study of technical replicates of blood from a few donors. There are 13 residues in the CDR3. The V gene's germline CDR1 is SEHNR and CDR2 FQNEAQ (reference sequence). Deletions cut 6 bases from V and 1 base from J, with 9 bases between. Sequencing was carried out using T cells isolated from PBMCs. The TCR was taken from a human donor in good health. V is TRBV7-9 and J is TRBJ1-1; TRBD1 might be the D (5 bases). The CDR3 is CASRGRQNTEAFF. The CDR3, as DNA: TGTGCCAGCAGGGGGCGTCAGAACACTGAAGCTTTCTTT.